The 20 T cell receptor beta chains reported below all come from one sample, sequenced in a study of early T cells in non-severe SARS-CoV-2 infection. MiXCR, run by TCRdb on the 5' RACE reads, gives a single entry per CDR3 protein. The sample lists tens of thousands of distinct CDR3 sequences, roughly 4.7% occurring once. The specimen was whole blood, collected at baseline. These receptors were obtained from an adult who was a healthcare worker with PCR-confirmed SARS-CoV-2 infection or an uninfected control (not recorded which).

The rearrangement links TRBV3-1 to TRBJ2-1; D may be TRBD2 (5 bases). The germline V gene has CDR1 LGHDT and CDR2 YNNKEL (reference sequence). V gave up 1 base and J gave up 3 bases, with 13 bases separating them. The CDR3 runs 16 residues. CDR3 amino acids: CASSQVAGGYYNEQFF. The CDR3, as DNA: TGTGCCAGCAGCCAAGTTGCGGGCGGCTACTACAATGAGCAGTTCTTC.

This clonotype was detected many times. This chain connects TRBV4-2 to TRBJ2-7; 7 bases align to TRBD2. CDR1 and CDR2 from the germline V gene are LGHNA and YNFKEQ. The CDR3 totals 16 residues. V shed 4 bases and J 7 bases; nucleotides not matched to a gene: 16. The CDR3 loop reads CASSLTLAGRQVEQYF. Written as DNA, the CDR3 is TGTGCCAGCAGCCTAACTTTAGCGGGCCGCCAGGTGGAGCAGTACTTC.

This clonotype has a count of ten or more. V and J are TRBV7-9 and TRBJ2-1; D is unclear. The CDR3 loop spans 13 amino acids. Looked up from germline, CDR1 is SEHNR and CDR2 is FQNEAQ (reference sequence). Trimming shortened V by 5 bases and J by 9 bases, and 14 bases separated the two germline ends. CDR3 amino acids: CASSRPSSGEQFF. The DNA of the CDR3 is TGTGCCAGCAGCCGCCCTAGTTCGGGTGAGCAGTTCTTC. The full variable domain, its missing parts supplied by reference TRBV7-9 and TRBJ2-1, is DTGVSQNPRHKITKRGQNVTFRCDPISEHNRLYWYRQTLGQGPEFLTYFQNEAQLEKSRLLSDRFSAERPKGSFSTLEIQRTEQGDSAMYLCASSRPSSGEQFFGPGTRLTVL.

This clonotype has at least ten counts. The chain is built from TRBV19 and TRBJ1-2; 10 bases are a match to TRBD1. Germline V gene sequence: CDR1 LNHDA, CDR2 SQIVND (reference sequence). The CDR3 consists of 15 residues. Unmatched junction bases numbered 7, after V lost 3 bases and J lost 6 bases. The CDR3 is CASSIQTGGRDGYTF. The CDR3 nucleotides read TGTGCCAGTAGTATCCAGACAGGGGGCCGGGATGGCTACACCTTC.

This clonotype has a count of ten or more. This chain uses TRBV29-1 with TRBJ2-5; D ambiguous. V was clipped by 7 bases and J by 5 bases, with 8 bases between them. There are 10 residues in the CDR3. Germline CDR1 reads SQVTM; CDR2 reads ANQGSEA. The CDR3 region is CSGRVETQYF. For the CDR3, the DNA is TGCAGCGGAAGGGTGGAGACCCAGTACTTC.

This clonotype came up a few times. The chain employs TRBV6-5 and TRBJ2-7; 7 bases are a match to TRBD1. There are 15 residues in the CDR3. V gave up 6 bases and J gave up 3 bases; unmatched junction bases: 11. Germline V gene sequence: CDR1 MNHEY, CDR2 SVGAGI. The CDR3 loop is CASSSRLGQSYEQYF. The CDR3 nucleotides read TGTGCCAGCAGCTCCCGCCTGGGACAGAGCTACGAGCAGTACTTC.

At least ten counts were recorded for this clonotype. J is TRBJ1-1 and V is TRBV29-1; D gene unclear. CDR3 length: 11 residues. Germline values: CDR1 SQVTM, CDR2 ANQGSEA. V lost 5 bases to trimming and J lost 6 bases, with 10 bases between them. Here the CDR3 DNA reads TGCAGCGTTTTATTTCGGCCTGAAGCTTTCTTT. Protein: CSVLFRPEAFF.

This chain connects TRBV3-1 to TRBJ1-5, with a weak D call TRBD1 (5 bases). The V gene lost 1 base and the J gene lost 2 bases, with 9 bases spanning the gap. CDR1 is LGHDT, CDR2 YNNKEL, per germline (reference sequence). The CDR3 loop spans 15 amino acids. The CDR3 coding sequence is TGTGCCAGCAGCCAAGCTACGACAGGCAATCAGCCCCAGCATTTT. It specifies CASSQATTGNQPQHF.

Ten or more counts support this clonotype. The V gene is TRBV19, the J gene TRBJ1-1, with D maybe TRBD1 (5 bases). With 5 bases removed from V and 6 bases from J, the gap between germline ends came to 19 bases. This CDR3 spans 15 amino acids. CDR1 and CDR2 from the germline V gene are LNHDA and SQIVND (reference sequence). CDR3 protein: CASSSSGLSSSEAFF. The CDR3 region has the DNA TGTGCCAGTAGTTCCTCGGGACTGAGTAGCTCTGAAGCTTTCTTT.

This clonotype was seen ten or more times. The rearrangement links TRBV30 to TRBJ1-1; D gene uncertain. Germline values: CDR1 GTSNPN, CDR2 SVGIG (reference sequence). V shed 0 bases and J shed 11 bases, with 19 bases lying between them. The CDR3 consists of 14 residues. For the CDR3, the DNA is TGTGCCTGGAGTGTTCTAGGCAGTACGTCCCAGGCTTTCTTT. Protein sequence: CAWSVLGSTSQAFF.

The chain combines TRBV2 with TRBJ2-7; 12 bases line up with TRBD2. V gave up 6 bases and J gave up 3 bases; unmatched junction bases: 3. From germline, CDR1 is SNHLY and CDR2 FYNNEI. The CDR3 covers 14 residues. CDR3 DNA sequence: TGTGCCAGCAGAGAGACTAGCGGGAGCTACGAGCAGTACTTC. Amino acids: CASRETSGSYEQYF.

The rearrangement links TRBV18 to TRBJ2-3; 11 bases align to TRBD2. With 3 bases clipped from V and 6 bases from J, the junction kept 11 bases outside the gene matches. This CDR3 contains 17 residues. Germline assignment: CDR1 KGHSH and CDR2 LQKENI. CDR3 protein: CASSPQGLAVPVDTQYF. The CDR3 DNA follows: TGTGCCAGCTCACCCCAGGGACTAGCGGTCCCGGTGGATACGCAGTATTTT. Supplemented by reference TRBV18 and TRBJ2-3, the full variable domain reads NAGVMQNPRHLVRRRGQEARLRCSPMKGHSHVYWYRQLPEEGLKFMVYLQKENIIDESGMPKERFSAEFPKEGPSILRIQQVVRGDSAAYFCASSPQGLAVPVDTQYFGPGTRLTVL.

The genes are TRBV28 and TRBJ2-7, with D unclear. The V end was cut by 8 bases, the J end by 0 bases, with 8 bases between. Germline CDR1 reads MDHEN; CDR2 reads SYDVKM. The CDR3 covers 12 residues. The CDR3 loop reads CASREGSYEQYF. CDR3 bases: TGTGCCAGCCGTGAAGGCTCCTACGAGCAGTACTTC.

This clonotype occurred many times. This sequence joins TRBV12-3 or TRBV12-4 and TRBJ2-1, with D unresolved. The germline V and J ends were trimmed by 3 bases and 5 bases, with 2 bases remaining between them. The CDR3 spans 11 residues. The CDR3 sequence: CASSFDNEQFF. The CDR3 coding sequence is TGTGCCAGCAGTTTCGACAATGAGCAGTTCTTC.

This clonotype was observed many times. The CDR3 is CASSSLDRGAVDTQYF. The CDR3 DNA reads as TGTGCCAGCAGCTCATTGGACAGAGGGGCAGTGGATACGCAGTATTTT. V gene TRBV5-5 combines with J gene TRBJ2-3, with D perhaps matching TRBD1 (6 bases). V was clipped by 3 bases and J by 6 bases, with 20 bases between them. The CDR3 contains 16 residues. Germline V gene lookup returns CDR1 SGHKS and CDR2 YYEKEE (reference sequence).

In its sample, this clonotype was seen many times. The V call is TRBV5-6, the J call TRBJ2-2, with TRBD2 identical over 10 bases. The CDR3 is 16 residues long. V trimming: 2 bases; J trimming: 5 bases; junction bases outside the gene matches: 6. Per the germline V gene, CDR1 is SGHDT and CDR2 is YYEEEE. The CDR3 DNA follows: TGTGCCAGCAGCTTTAGCGGGAGGTACTCGACCGGGGAGCTGTTTTTT. Translation: CASSFSGRYSTGELFF.

There are many counts of this clonotype. This sequence joins TRBV6-5 and TRBJ1-2; 7 bases fit TRBD1. V lost 2 bases and J lost 8; bases outside the gene matches: 11. The CDR3 covers 15 residues. Germline-derived CDR1 and CDR2 are MNHEY and SVGAGI. The CDR3 nucleotides read TGTGCCAGCAGTTACGGGGGACAGACTCTTGGAGGCTACACCTTC. As protein: CASSYGGQTLGGYTF.

This clonotype was counted many times. For the CDR3, the DNA is TGTGCCAGGAGCCCCGGCCGGGACAGCGATTCTGGCGGGGAGCTGTTTTTT. Translating gives CARSPGRDSDSGGELFF. The chain couples TRBV11-2 to TRBJ2-2; 7 nucleotides match TRBD1. CDR1 is SGHAT, CDR2 FQNNGV, per germline. V lost 9 bases and J lost 7; bases outside the gene matches: 20. The CDR3 runs 17 residues. Supplemented by reference TRBV11-2 and TRBJ2-2, the full variable domain reads EAGVAQSPRYKIIEKRQSVAFWCNPISGHATLYWYQQILGQGPKLLIQFQNNGVVDDSQLPKDRFSAERLKGVDSTLKIQPAKLEDSAVYLCARSPGRDSDSGGELFFGEGSRLTVL.

In its sample, this clonotype was seen many times. CDR3 coding DNA: TGCGCCAGCAGCCTGGGGACAGTCTCTAGCTATGGCTACACCTTC. This encodes CASSLGTVSSYGYTF. The chain combines TRBV4-1 with TRBJ1-2; 7 bases fit TRBD1. The CDR3 is 15 residues long. J was trimmed by 4 bases and V by 4 bases; bases with no gene match: 9. Germline V gene sequence: CDR1 MGHRA, CDR2 YSYEKL.

The chain combines TRBV12-5 with TRBJ2-1; no clear D. The CDR3 length is 17 residues. V was clipped by 1 base and J by 3 bases, with 16 bases between them. From germline, CDR1 is LGHNT and CDR2 FRNRAP. CDR3 nucleotide sequence: TGTGCTAGTGGTTTGGCCGTTATGGGGTCCTACTACAATGAGCAGTTCTTC. Its protein is CASGLAVMGSYYNEQFF.